In its sample, the clone carrying this TCR beta chain was seen a few times. Its specificity is unknown. The CDR3 spans 16 residues. Germline V CDR1 and CDR2: SQVTM, ANQGSEA. Trimming took off 1 base at V and 0 bases at J, with 16 bases between the two ends. From the 5' RACE reads, TCRdb called clonotypes with MiXCR, one entry per CDR3 protein. This sample has 390,000 or so distinct CDR3 sequences, with 16% found just once. These data are taken from a study of T-cell memory formation after mild COVID-19. Overall study findings and caveats: Mostly located in CM and EM were contracting CD4+ clones, with contracting CD8+ clones located in EMRA. While clones contracting from day 15 to 85 were balanced between CD4 and CD8, later expanders leaned CD4+. The second-wave clones peaking on day 37 were not confirmed as SARS-CoV-2-specific.

The chain links TRBV29-1 to TRBJ2-7; D is possibly TRBD1 (6 bases). This clonotype was obtained from a man between 18 and 35 years old who had mild COVID-19 (a few samples of this study predate the infection). Cell type and time point are not known. The material sequenced was PBMCs or a T cell subset sorted from them (not recorded which). CDR3 bases: TGCAGCGTTGAAGGAGCCCAGGGGAAGGGCTCCTACGAGCAGTACTTC. Residues: CSVEGAQGKGSYEQYF.